This is a list of T cell receptor beta chains from one sample in a study of cytomegalovirus exposure and HLA in healthy donors. Here immunoSEQ multiplex PCR was the method, and the copy in TCRdb shows in-frame clones only, minus some. The sample includes more than 130,000 clones, 75% to 80% seen only once; the top ten take about 5.3%. Sequenced material: PBMCs. These receptors came from a woman in her forties or fifties in good health and CMV-seronegative. Both conserved end residues are part of each CDR3. The D gene is left open where the match is weak. Rows may omit the clone size; those that give it use once, few, many or a size class.

V	J	size	D	CDR3	DNA
TRBV15	TRBJ2-3	NA	NA	CATSRGQVTDTQYF	TGTGCCACCAGCAGAGGACAGGTCACAGATACGCAGTATTTT
TRBV7-9	TRBJ2-1	NA	TRBD1	CASSGWDTQGDNEQFF	TGTGCCAGCAGCGGGTGGGACACTCAGGGGGACAATGAGCAGTTCTTC
TRBV2	TRBJ1-5	NA	NA	CASGQAYSNQPQHF	TGTGCCAGCGGGCAGGCCTATAGCAATCAGCCCCAGCATTTT
TRBV4-1	TRBJ2-2	NA	NA	CASSPGVRGTGELFF	TGCGCCAGCAGCCCCGGGGTCAGGGGAACCGGGGAGCTGTTTTTT
TRBV5-1	TRBJ1-1	NA	TRBD1	CASSAGGEVEAFF	TGCGCCAGCAGCGCAGGGGGCGAAGTTGAAGCTTTCTTT
TRBV7-9	TRBJ1-4	NA	NA	CSSSLVGGRGEKLFF	TGTTCCAGCAGCTTAGTTGGAGGGAGGGGTGAAAAACTGTTTTTT
TRBV5-1	TRBJ2-1	NA	TRBD1	CASGDRGSHNEQFF	TGCGCCAGCGGCGACAGGGGTTCCCACAATGAGCAGTTCTTC
TRBV7-2	TRBJ1-6	NA	NA	CATGDRINNSPLHF	TGTGCCACCGGAGACAGAATTAATAATTCACCCCTCCACTTT
TRBV19	TRBJ1-5	NA	NA	CASRDPSYRGAQPQHF	TGTGCCAGTAGGGATCCCTCTTACCGGGGGGCCCAGCCCCAGCATTTT
TRBV4-1	TRBJ2-1	NA	NA	CASSGGRGANNEQFF	TGCGCCAGCAGTGGTGGACGGGGGGCAAACAATGAGCAGTTCTTC
TRBV6-1	TRBJ2-7	NA	NA	CASSELQGFRYEQYF	TGTGCCAGCAGTGAGTTACAGGGTTTCCGATACGAGCAGTACTTC
TRBV10-3	TRBJ2-7	NA	NA	CAISEGAEQYF	TGTGCCATCAGTGAGGGGGCCGAGCAGTACTTC
TRBV2	TRBJ1-5	NA	TRBD1	CASSEAVQGDQPQHF	TGTGCCAGCAGTGAAGCAGTACAGGGGGATCAGCCCCAGCATTTT
TRBV6-1	TRBJ2-3	NA	TRBD2	CASRAGGDTDTQYF	TGTGCCAGCAGGGCGGGGGGGGACACAGATACGCAGTATTTT
TRBV7-2	TRBJ2-7	NA	NA	CASSLSGGGGGSYEQYF	TGTGCCAGCAGCTTATCAGGTGGGGGGGGCGGATCCTACGAGCAGTACTTC
TRBV6-5	TRBJ1-1	NA	NA	CASSRQEVTEAFF	TGTGCCAGCAGCCGGCAGGAGGTAACTGAAGCTTTCTTT
TRBV7-2	TRBJ1-2	NA	NA	CASSLAGRASYGYTF	TGTGCCAGCAGCCTCGCGGGCCGCGCCAGCTATGGCTACACCTTC
TRBV6-1	TRBJ2-3	NA	TRBD1	CASSETGPTDTQYF	TGTGCCAGCAGTGAGACAGGGCCCACAGATACGCAGTATTTT
TRBV5-1	TRBJ2-2	NA	TRBD2	CASSLDGLAGRELFF	TGCGCCAGCAGCTTGGACGGACTAGCGGGGCGGGAGCTGTTTTTT
TRBV2	TRBJ1-4	NA	TRBD1	CASRPGQGNEKLFF	TGTGCCAGCAGACCGGGACAGGGCAATGAAAAACTGTTTTTT
TRBV19	TRBJ2-2	NA	NA	CASRRTVGFTGELFF	TGTGCCAGTAGACGGACAGTTGGCTTCACCGGGGAGCTGTTTTTT
TRBV27	TRBJ2-3	NA	NA	CASSFLDTQYF	TGTGCCAGCAGTTTTCTAGATACGCAGTATTTT
TRBV18	TRBJ1-2	NA	TRBD1	CASSRQGLYGYTF	TGTGCCAGCTCACGACAGGGCCTCTATGGCTACACCTTC
TRBV29-1	TRBJ1-1	once	NA	CSVTRGGTNTEAFF	TGCAGCGTTACAAGGGGGGGGACTAACACTGAAGCTTTCTTT
TRBV29-1	TRBJ1-1	NA	TRBD1	CSAFTGVGTEAFF	TGCAGCGCTTTCACAGGGGTGGGCACTGAAGCTTTCTTT
TRBV5-1	TRBJ1-4	NA	NA	CASSFVQATNEKLFF	TGCGCCAGCAGCTTCGTACAGGCAACTAATGAAAAACTGTTTTTT
TRBV13	TRBJ2-3	NA	NA	CASSLGTGGGVDTQYF	TGTGCCAGCAGCTTAGGGACCGGGGGAGGCGTGGATACGCAGTATTTT
TRBV5-6	TRBJ1-2	few	NA	CASSLVPGIYGYTF	TGTGCCAGCAGCTTGGTCCCAGGGATCTATGGCTACACCTTC
TRBV19	TRBJ1-1	NA	NA	CASSQGVWARNTEAFF	TGTGCCAGTAGCCAAGGCGTATGGGCGCGGAACACTGAAGCTTTCTTT
TRBV2	TRBJ2-3	NA	TRBD2	CASSEWTSGGDTQYF	TGTGCCAGCAGTGAATGGACTAGCGGGGGGGATACGCAGTATTTT
TRBV6-1	TRBJ1-5	NA	NA	CASSDNSRQPQHF	TGTGCCAGCAGTGATAACAGCAGGCAGCCCCAGCATTTT
TRBV5-1	TRBJ2-1	few	TRBD1	CASSRTGGYNEQFF	TGCGCCAGCAGTCGGACAGGGGGCTACAATGAGCAGTTCTTC
TRBV29-1	TRBJ2-5	once	TRBD2	CSVEGLASQTQYF	TGCAGCGTGGAAGGACTAGCGAGCCAGACCCAGTACTTC
TRBV7-9	TRBJ2-3	NA	NA	CASSLAPLAPTDTQYF	TGTGCCAGCAGCTTAGCGCCTCTAGCCCCCACAGATACGCAGTATTTT
TRBV5-1	TRBJ1-4	NA	NA	CASSFSSATNEKLFF	TGCGCCAGCAGCTTTTCCAGCGCAACTAATGAAAAACTGTTTTTT
TRBV9	TRBJ2-2	NA	NA	CASSVRGFPTGELFF	TGTGCCAGCAGCGTACGGGGGTTTCCCACCGGGGAGCTGTTTTTT
TRBV5-1	TRBJ2-7	NA	TRBD1	CASNQGQGSYEQYF	TGCGCCAGCAACCAGGGACAGGGATCCTACGAGCAGTACTTC
TRBV6-4	TRBJ2-1	few	TRBD2	CASSLRASGDIFF	TGTGCCAGCAGCCTCCGGGCTAGCGGGGATATATTCTTC
TRBV19	TRBJ2-7	NA	NA	CASTPGWQGPNEQYF	TGTGCCAGTACACCCGGGTGGCAGGGTCCCAACGAGCAGTACTTC
TRBV9	TRBJ2-2	NA	NA	CASSRSRANTGELFF	TGTGCCAGCAGCCGATCACGGGCGAACACCGGGGAGCTGTTTTTT
TRBV5-6	TRBJ1-2	NA	NA	CASSLERLGHGYTF	TGTGCCAGCAGCTTGGAGCGTTTGGGTCATGGCTACACCTTC
TRBV6-6	TRBJ2-7	NA	NA	CASSYEAWSSYEQYF	TGTGCCAGCAGTTACGAAGCTTGGAGCTCCTACGAGCAGTACTTC
TRBV7-2	TRBJ2-3	NA	TRBD2	CASSLGLAGGTDTQYF	TGTGCCAGCAGCTTAGGGCTAGCGGGGGGCACAGATACGCAGTATTTT
TRBV7-2	TRBJ1-1	few	TRBD1	CASSLGSGGEAFF	TGTGCCAGCAGCTTAGGGTCAGGGGGTGAAGCTTTCTTT
TRBV4-2	TRBJ2-3	NA	NA	CASSPRGRPDTQYF	TGTGCCAGCAGCCCCAGGGGTCGTCCAGATACGCAGTATTTT